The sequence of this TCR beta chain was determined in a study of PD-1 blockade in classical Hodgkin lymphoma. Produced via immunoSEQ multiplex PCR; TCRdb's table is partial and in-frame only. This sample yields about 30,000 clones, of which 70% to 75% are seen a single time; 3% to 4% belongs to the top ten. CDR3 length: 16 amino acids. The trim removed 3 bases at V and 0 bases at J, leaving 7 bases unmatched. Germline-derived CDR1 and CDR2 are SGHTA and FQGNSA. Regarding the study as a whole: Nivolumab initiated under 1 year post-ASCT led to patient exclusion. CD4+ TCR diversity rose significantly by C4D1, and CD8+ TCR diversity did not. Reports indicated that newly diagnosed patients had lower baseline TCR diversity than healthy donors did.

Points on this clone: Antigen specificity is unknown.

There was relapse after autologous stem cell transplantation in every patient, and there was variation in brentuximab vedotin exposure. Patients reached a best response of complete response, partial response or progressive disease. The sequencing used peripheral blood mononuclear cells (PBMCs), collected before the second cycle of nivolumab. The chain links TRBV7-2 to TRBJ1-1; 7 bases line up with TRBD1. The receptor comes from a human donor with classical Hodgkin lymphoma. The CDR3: CASSLGTDYMNTEAFF. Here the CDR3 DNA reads TGTGCCAGCAGCTTGGGGACAGACTACATGAACACTGAAGCTTTCTTT.